One and the same sample provided the 12 T cell receptor beta chains below, sequenced in a study of CD4 T cells in relation to SARS-CoV-2 and coronaviruses. Unexposed donor CD4+ T cells date from about 2011-2018, before the COVID-19 pandemic. After more than eight days of culture, CD4+ T cells were isolated. These receptors are not linked to any known antigen. Repertoires were generated with immunoSEQ multiplex PCR, while TCRdb's copy carries only in-frame clones and drops some. The sample consists of 16,000 or so clones, around 77% of them appearing once. Material for sequencing was CD4+ T cells from PBMCs, cultured in vitro. Every receptor here comes from a human donor in good health.

There are a few counts of this clone. This chain connects TRBV27 to TRBJ1-2; 9 bases line up with TRBD1. This CDR3 contains 15 residues. J was trimmed by 2 bases and V by 5 bases; bases with no gene match: 6. In germline, CDR1 is MNHEY, CDR2 SMNVEV (reference sequence). The CDR3 bases are TGTGCCAGCAGTCCCGGGACAGGGAGCAACTATGGCTACACCTTC. Translated: CASSPGTGSNYGYTF.

The chain combines TRBV11-2 with TRBJ2-1, with 12 bases aligning to TRBD2. The CDR3 length is 13 residues. CDR1 and CDR2 from the germline V gene are SGHAT and FQNNGV. The V gene end was trimmed by 6 bases and the J gene end by 9 bases; junction bases not matched to a gene: 3. The CDR3 loop reads CASRPSGRGEQFF. The CDR3 DNA reads TGTGCCAGCAGGCCTAGCGGGAGGGGTGAGCAGTTCTTC.

The chain joins TRBV6-6 to TRBJ2-3; 12 bases are a match to TRBD2. The J segment lost 6 bases and the V segment lost 0 bases, leaving 1 base of the junction unmatched. CDR3 length: 15 residues. Germline CDR1 is MNHNY and CDR2 is SVGAGI (reference sequence). The CDR3 sequence is CASSYSLAGGDTQYF. CDR3 nucleotide sequence: TGTGCCAGCAGTTACTCTCTAGCGGGAGGGGATACGCAGTATTTT.

V is TRBV30 and J is TRBJ2-1, with D perhaps being TRBD1 or TRBD2 (5 bases each). There are 13 residues in the CDR3. Germline V gene data show CDR1 as GTSNPN and CDR2 as SVGIG (reference sequence). With 1 base removed from V and 12 bases from J, the gap between germline ends came to 16 bases. The CDR3 is CAWSEGTLLGQFF. The CDR3 DNA reads as TGTGCCTGGAGTGAAGGGACCCTCTTAGGGCAGTTCTTC.

The chain joins TRBV29-1 to TRBJ2-5; TRBD1 aligns across 7 bases. V was clipped by 2 bases and J by 7 bases; unmatched bases: 7. CDR3 length equals 13 residues. The germline V gene has CDR1 SQVTM and CDR2 ANQGSEA. CDR3 in amino acids: CSVETRAGGTQYF. The CDR3 DNA reads TGCAGCGTTGAAACCCGAGCAGGGGGGACCCAGTACTTC.

The table lists this clone with a few counts. The rearrangement joins TRBV6-4 to TRBJ2-2, with 11 bases that match TRBD1. This CDR3 has 14 amino acids. Losses at the gene ends were 6 bases for V and 3 bases for J; bases not matched to a gene: 0. Germline assignment: CDR1 MRHNA and CDR2 SNTAGT. DNA for the CDR3: TGTGCCAGCAGGGGACAGGGGGACACCGGGGAGCTGTTTTTT. This translates into CASRGQGDTGELFF.

This clone has only a few counts. The V gene is TRBV20-1, the J gene TRBJ2-7; D might be TRBD2 (6 bases). V was clipped by 6 bases and J by 5 bases, with 11 bases between them. CDR3 length: 11 residues. Germline assignment: CDR1 DFQATT and CDR2 SNEGSKA (reference sequence). This CDR3 is CSAGSVNEQYF. The CDR3 DNA follows: TGCAGTGCCGGGAGTGTCAACGAGCAGTACTTC.

This chain links TRBV5-1 with TRBJ1-1, with D possibly matching TRBD1 (5 bases). Germline CDR1 reads SGHRS; CDR2 reads YFSETQ. The CDR3 has 13 amino acids. The ends were cut back, 3 bases at V and 8 bases at J, with 14 bases in the middle. In DNA form, the CDR3 reads TGCGCCAGCAGCTCCGGAGCGGGGACCGAAGCTTTCTTT. Translated: CASSSGAGTEAFF.

J is TRBJ2-3 and V is TRBV6-4, with D maybe TRBD2 (7 bases). Deletions cut 2 bases from V and 6 bases from J, with 15 bases between. The germline gives CDR1 MRHNA, CDR2 SNTAGT. The CDR3 has 15 amino acids. CDR3 nucleotide sequence: TGTGCCAGCAGTGACCGGGGGGCTAGAGGGGATACGCAGTATTTT. Translating it yields CASSDRGARGDTQYF.

The chain couples TRBV7-9 to TRBJ2-7; 7 nucleotides line up with TRBD2. Losses at the gene ends were 5 bases for V and 2 bases for J; bases not matched to a gene: 9. The CDR3 covers 15 residues. Germline loops: CDR1 SEHNR, CDR2 FQNEAQ (reference sequence). Written as DNA, the CDR3 is TGTGCCAGCAGCCGCTGGGGGGAGGGGACCTACGAGCAGTACTTC. It is translated as CASSRWGEGTYEQYF. Based on the CDR3 plus reference TRBV7-9 and TRBJ2-7, the full variable domain is DTGVSQNPRHKITKRGQNVTFRCDPISEHNRLYWYRQTLGQGPEFLTYFQNEAQLEKSRLLSDRFSAERPKGSFSTLEIQRTEQGDSAMYLCASSRWGEGTYEQYFGPGTRLTVT.

The CDR3 bases are TGTGCCAGCTCACCACAGGGACAGGATCGCAATCAGCCCCAGCATTTT. This codes for CASSPQGQDRNQPQHF. The V call is TRBV18, the J call TRBJ1-5, with 8 nucleotides matching TRBD1. Germline values: CDR1 KGHSH, CDR2 LQKENI. There are 16 residues in the CDR3. V was clipped by 1 base and J by 2 bases; unmatched bases: 4.

This chain connects TRBV29-1 to TRBJ1-4; D is unresolved. CDR1 and CDR2 from the germline V gene are SQVTM and ANQGSEA. This CDR3 comprises 13 residues. V dropped 6 bases and J dropped 7 bases, with 15 bases sitting between them. The CDR3 DNA follows: TGCAGCGTAAAACAGACCAATATTGAAAAACTGTTTTTT. Encoded protein: CSVKQTNIEKLFF. The full variable domain, its missing parts supplied by reference TRBV29-1 and TRBJ1-4, is SAVISQKPSRDICQRGTSLTIQCQVDSQVTMMFWYRQQPGQSLTLIATANQGSEATYESGFVIDKFPISRPNLTFSTLTVSNMSPEDSSIYLCSVKQTNIEKLFFGSGTQLSVL.